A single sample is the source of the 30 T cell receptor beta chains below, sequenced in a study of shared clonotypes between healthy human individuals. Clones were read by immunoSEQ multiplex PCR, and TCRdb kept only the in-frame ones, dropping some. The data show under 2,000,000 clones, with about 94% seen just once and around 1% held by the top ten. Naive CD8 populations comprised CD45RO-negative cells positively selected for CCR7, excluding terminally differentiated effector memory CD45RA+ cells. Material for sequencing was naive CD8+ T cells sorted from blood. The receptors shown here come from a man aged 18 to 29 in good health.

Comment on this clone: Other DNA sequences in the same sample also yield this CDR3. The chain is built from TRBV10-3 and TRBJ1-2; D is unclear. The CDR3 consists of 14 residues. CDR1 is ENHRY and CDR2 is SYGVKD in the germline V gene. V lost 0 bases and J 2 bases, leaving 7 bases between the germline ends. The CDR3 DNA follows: TGTGCCATCAGTGAGTCCGGGAGGAACTATGGCTACACCTTC. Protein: CAISESGRNYGYTF.

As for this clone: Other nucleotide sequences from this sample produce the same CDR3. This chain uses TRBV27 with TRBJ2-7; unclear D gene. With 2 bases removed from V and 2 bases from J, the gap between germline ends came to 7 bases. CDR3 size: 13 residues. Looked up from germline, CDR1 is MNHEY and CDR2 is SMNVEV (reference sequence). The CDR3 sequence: CASSLKGTYEQYF. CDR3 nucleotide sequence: TGTGCCAGCAGTTTAAAGGGTACCTACGAGCAGTACTTC.

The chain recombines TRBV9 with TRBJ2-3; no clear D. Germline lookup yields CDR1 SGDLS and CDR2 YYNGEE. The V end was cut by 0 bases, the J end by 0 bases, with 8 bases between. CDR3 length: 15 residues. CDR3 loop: CASSVATDSTDTQYF. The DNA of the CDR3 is TGTGCCAGCAGCGTAGCCACAGACAGCACAGATACGCAGTATTTT.

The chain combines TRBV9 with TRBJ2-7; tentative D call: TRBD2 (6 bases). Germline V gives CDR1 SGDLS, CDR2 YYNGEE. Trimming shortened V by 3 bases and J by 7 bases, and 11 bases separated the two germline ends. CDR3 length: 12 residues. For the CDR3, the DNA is TGTGCCAGCAGCGCCCAGGGAGGTGAGCAGTACTTC. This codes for CASSAQGGEQYF.

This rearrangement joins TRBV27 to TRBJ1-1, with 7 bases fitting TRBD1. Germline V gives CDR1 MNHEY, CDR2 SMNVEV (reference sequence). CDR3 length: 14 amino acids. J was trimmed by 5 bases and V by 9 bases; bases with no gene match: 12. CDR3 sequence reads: CASRTQGVLTEAFF. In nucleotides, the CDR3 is TGTGCCAGTCGAACCCAGGGGGTGTTGACTGAAGCTTTCTTT.

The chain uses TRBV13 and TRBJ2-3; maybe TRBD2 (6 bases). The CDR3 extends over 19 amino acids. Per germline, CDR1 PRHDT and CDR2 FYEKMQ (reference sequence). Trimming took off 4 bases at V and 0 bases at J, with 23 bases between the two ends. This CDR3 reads CASSSKGLATELSTDTQYF. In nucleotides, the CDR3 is TGTGCCAGCAGCTCGAAGGGGCTAGCGACTGAACTGAGCACAGATACGCAGTATTTT. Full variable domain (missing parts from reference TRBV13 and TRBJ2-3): AAGVIQSPRHLIKEKRETATLKCYPIPRHDTVYWYQQGPGQDPQFLISFYEKMQSDKGSIPDRFSAQQFSDYHSELNMSSLELGDSALYFCASSSKGLATELSTDTQYFGPGTRLTVL.

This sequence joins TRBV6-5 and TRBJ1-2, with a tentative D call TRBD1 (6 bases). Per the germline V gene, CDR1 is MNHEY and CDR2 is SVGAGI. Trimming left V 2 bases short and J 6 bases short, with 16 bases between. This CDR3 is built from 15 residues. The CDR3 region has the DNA TGTGCCAGCAGTTACCAGGCAGGGGCGGGTGATGGCTACACCTTC. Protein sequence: CASSYQAGAGDGYTF.

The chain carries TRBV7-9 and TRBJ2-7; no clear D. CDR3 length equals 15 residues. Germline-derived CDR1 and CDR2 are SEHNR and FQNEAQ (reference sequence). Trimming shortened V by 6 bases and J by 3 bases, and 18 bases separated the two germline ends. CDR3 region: CASSDFGLQDYEQYF. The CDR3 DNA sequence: TGTGCCAGCAGTGACTTTGGGTTGCAGGACTACGAGCAGTACTTC.

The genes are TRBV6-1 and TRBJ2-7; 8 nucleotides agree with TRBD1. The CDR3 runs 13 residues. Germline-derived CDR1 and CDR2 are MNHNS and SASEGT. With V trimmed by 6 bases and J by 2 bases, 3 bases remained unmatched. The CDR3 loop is CASRKDRAYEQYF. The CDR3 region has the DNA TGTGCCAGCAGGAAGGACAGGGCCTACGAGCAGTACTTC.

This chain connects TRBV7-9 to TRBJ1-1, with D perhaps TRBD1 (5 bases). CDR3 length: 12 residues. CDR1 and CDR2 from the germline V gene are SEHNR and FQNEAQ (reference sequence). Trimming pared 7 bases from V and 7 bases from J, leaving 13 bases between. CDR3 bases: TGTGCCAGCACGCCGGGGGGGAGTGAAGCTTTCTTT. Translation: CASTPGGSEAFF.

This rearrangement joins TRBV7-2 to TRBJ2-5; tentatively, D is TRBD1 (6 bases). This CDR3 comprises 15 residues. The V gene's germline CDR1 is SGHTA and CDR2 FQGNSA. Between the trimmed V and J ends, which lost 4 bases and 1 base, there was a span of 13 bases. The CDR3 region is CASSSPGHPQETQYF. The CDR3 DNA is TGTGCCAGCAGCTCACCGGGACATCCCCAAGAGACCCAGTACTTC.

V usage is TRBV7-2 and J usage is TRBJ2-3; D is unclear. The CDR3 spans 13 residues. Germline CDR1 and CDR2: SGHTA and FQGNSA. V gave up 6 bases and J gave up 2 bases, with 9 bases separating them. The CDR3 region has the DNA TGTGCCAGCAGACGTGAGCCCACAGATACGCAGTATTTT. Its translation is CASRREPTDTQYF.

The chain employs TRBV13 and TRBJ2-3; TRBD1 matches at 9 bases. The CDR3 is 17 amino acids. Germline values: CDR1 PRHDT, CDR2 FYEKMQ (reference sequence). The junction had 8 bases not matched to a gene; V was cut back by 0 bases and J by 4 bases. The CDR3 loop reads CASSLGLVGTGPDTQYF. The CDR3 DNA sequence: TGTGCCAGCAGCTTAGGATTAGTTGGGACAGGGCCAGATACGCAGTATTTT.

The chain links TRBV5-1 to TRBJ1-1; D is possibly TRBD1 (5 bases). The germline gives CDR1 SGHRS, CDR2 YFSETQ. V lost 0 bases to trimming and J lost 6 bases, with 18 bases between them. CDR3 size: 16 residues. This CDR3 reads CASSLEGFGITAEAFF. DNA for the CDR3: TGCGCCAGCAGCTTGGAGGGGTTTGGGATAACCGCTGAAGCTTTCTTT. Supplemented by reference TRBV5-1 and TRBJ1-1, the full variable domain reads KAGVTQTPRYLIKTRGQQVTLSCSPISGHRSVSWYQQTPGQGLQFLFEYFSETQRNKGNFPGRFSGRQFSNSRSEMNVSTLELGDSALYLCASSLEGFGITAEAFFGQGTRLTVV.

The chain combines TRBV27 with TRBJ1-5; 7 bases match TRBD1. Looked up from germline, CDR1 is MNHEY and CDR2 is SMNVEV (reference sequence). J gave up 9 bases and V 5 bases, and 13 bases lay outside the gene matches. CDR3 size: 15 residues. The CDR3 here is CASSPPGQVGGPQHF. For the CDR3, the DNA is TGTGCCAGCAGTCCCCCCGGACAGGTAGGGGGGCCCCAGCATTTT.

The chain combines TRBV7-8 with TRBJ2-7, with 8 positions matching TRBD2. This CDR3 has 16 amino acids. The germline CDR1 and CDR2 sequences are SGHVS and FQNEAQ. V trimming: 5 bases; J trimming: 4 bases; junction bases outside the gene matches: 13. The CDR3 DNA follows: TGTGCCAGCAGCCGAGGCGCGGGACTAGGAGCTTACGAGCAGTACTTC. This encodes CASSRGAGLGAYEQYF.

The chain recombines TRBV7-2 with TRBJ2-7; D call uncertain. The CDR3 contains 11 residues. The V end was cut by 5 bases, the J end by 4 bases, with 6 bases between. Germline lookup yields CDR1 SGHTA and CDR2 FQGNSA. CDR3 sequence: CASSGPYEQYF. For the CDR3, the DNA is TGTGCCAGCAGCGGACCTTACGAGCAGTACTTC.

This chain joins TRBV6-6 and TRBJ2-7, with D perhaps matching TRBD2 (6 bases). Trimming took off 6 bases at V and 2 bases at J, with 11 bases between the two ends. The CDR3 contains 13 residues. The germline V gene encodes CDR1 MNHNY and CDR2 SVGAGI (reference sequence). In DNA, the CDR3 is TGTGCCAGCAGAGGGGACTTAACCTACGAGCAGTACTTC. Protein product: CASRGDLTYEQYF.

The CDR3 reads CSVVAIKGETQYF. The CDR3 DNA sequence: TGCAGCGTTGTGGCGATAAAAGGAGAGACCCAGTACTTC. This chain connects TRBV29-1 to TRBJ2-5; D uncertain. Trimming shortened V by 4 bases and J by 4 bases, and 13 bases separated the two germline ends. CDR1 is SQVTM and CDR2 is ANQGSEA in the germline V gene. The CDR3 is 13 residues long.

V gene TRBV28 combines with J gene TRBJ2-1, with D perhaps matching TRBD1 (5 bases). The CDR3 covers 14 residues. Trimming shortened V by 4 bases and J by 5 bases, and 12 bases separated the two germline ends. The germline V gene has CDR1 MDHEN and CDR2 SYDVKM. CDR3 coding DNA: TGTGCCAGCAGTTGGTCAGGGAACAACAATGAGCAGTTCTTC. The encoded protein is CASSWSGNNNEQFF.

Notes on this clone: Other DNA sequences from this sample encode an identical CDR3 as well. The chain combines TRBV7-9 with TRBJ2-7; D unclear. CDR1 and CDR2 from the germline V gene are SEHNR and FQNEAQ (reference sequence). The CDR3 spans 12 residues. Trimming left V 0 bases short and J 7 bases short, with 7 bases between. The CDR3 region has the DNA TGTGCCAGCAGCTTAGCGGGCCTGGAGCAGTACTTC. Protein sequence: CASSLAGLEQYF.

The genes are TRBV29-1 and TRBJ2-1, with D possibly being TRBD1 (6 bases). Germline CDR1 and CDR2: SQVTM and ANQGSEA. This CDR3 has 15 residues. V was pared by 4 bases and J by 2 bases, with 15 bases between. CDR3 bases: TGCAGCGTTGTTTGGGGTGACAGGCCCTACAATGAGCAGTTCTTC. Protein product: CSVVWGDRPYNEQFF.

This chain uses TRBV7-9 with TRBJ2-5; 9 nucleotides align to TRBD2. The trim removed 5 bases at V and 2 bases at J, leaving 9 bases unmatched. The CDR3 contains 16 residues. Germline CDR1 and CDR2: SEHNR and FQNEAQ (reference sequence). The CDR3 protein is CASSEASGVYQETQYF. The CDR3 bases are TGTGCCAGCAGCGAGGCTAGCGGGGTCTATCAAGAGACCCAGTACTTC. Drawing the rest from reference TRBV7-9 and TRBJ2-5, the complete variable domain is DTGVSQNPRHKITKRGQNVTFRCDPISEHNRLYWYRQTLGQGPEFLTYFQNEAQLEKSRLLSDRFSAERPKGSFSTLEIQRTEQGDSAMYLCASSEASGVYQETQYFGPGTRLLVL.

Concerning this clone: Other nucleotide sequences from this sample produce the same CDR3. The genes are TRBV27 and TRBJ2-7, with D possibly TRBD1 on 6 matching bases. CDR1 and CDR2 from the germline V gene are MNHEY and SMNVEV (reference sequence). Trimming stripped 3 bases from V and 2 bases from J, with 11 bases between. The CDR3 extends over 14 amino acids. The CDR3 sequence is CASSFLGGTYEQYF. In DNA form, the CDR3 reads TGTGCCAGCAGTTTTCTTGGGGGCACCTACGAGCAGTACTTC.

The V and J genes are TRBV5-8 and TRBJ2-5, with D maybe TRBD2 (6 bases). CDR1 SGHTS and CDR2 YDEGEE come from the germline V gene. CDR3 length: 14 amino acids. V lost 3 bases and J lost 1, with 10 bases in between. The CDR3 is CASSWRGRQETQYF. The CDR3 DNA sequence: TGTGCCAGCAGCTGGAGGGGACGCCAAGAGACCCAGTACTTC.

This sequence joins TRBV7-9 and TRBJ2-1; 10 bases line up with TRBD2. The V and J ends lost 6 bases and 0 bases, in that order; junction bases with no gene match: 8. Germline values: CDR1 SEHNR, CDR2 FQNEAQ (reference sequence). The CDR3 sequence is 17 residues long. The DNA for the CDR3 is TGTGCCAGCAGTTCCACTAGCGGGGAAGGCTCCTACAATGAGCAGTTCTTC. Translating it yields CASSSTSGEGSYNEQFF.

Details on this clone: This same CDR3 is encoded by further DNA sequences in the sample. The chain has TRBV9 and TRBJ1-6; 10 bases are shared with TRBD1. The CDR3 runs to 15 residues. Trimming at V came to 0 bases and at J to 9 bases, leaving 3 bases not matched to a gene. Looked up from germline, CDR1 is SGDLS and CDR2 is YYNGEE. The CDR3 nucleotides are TGTGCCAGCAGCGTAGGGACAGGGGGAGGTTCACCCCTCCACTTT. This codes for CASSVGTGGGSPLHF.

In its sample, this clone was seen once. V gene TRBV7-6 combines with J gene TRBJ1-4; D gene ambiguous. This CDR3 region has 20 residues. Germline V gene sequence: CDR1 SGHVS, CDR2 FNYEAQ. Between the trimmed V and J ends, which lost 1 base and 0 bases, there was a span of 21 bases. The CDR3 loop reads CASSLVPVGETLATNEKLFF. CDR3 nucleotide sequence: TGTGCCAGCAGCTTAGTCCCTGTAGGCGAAACCCTTGCAACTAATGAAAAACTGTTTTTT.

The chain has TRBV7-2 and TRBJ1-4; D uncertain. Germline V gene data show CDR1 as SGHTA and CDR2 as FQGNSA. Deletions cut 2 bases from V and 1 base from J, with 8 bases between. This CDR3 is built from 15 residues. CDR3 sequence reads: CASSLISGTNEKLFF. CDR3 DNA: TGTGCCAGCAGCTTAATCAGTGGAACTAATGAAAAACTGTTTTTT. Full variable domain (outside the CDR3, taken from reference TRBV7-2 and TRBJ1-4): GAGVSQSPSNKVTEKGKDVELRCDPISGHTALYWYRQSLGQGLEFLIYFQGNSAPDKSGLPSDRFSAERTGGSVSTLTIQRTQQEDSAVYLCASSLISGTNEKLFFGSGTQLSVL.

The CDR3 region has the DNA TGTGCCAGCAGCTTAGATCCAGGAAAGGGAGGTCAGTACTTC. As protein: CASSLDPGKGGQYF. The rearrangement uses TRBV7-4 and TRBJ2-4, with D possibly TRBD2 on 6 matching bases. The CDR3 spans 14 residues. Germline V gene data show CDR1 as SGHVT and CDR2 as SQSDAQ. V gave up 1 base and J gave up 12 bases, with 16 bases separating them.